This T cell receptor beta chain was sequenced in a study of monozygotic twins with inflammatory bowel disease. TCRdb reworked the 5' RACE reads into one entry per CDR3 protein, no DNA. This listing includes approximately 400,000 distinct CDR3 sequences. Germline V gene lookup returns CDR1 SGHTA and CDR2 FQGNSA. The length of the CDR3 is 14 residues. This receptor was taken from a human donor with ulcerative colitis or Crohn's disease, or a healthy co-twin of an affected twin (not recorded which). The sequencing input was blood. The rearrangement joins TRBV7-2 to TRBJ1-5. The CDR3 spells CASSLGRNDQPQHF.